This T cell receptor (beta chain) was captured in a study of blood T cell repertoires in COVID-19. Only a few counts were recorded for this clone. Symptom resolution, clearance, or two negative PCRs marked donors in Cohort 3 as recovered. The assay was immunoSEQ multiplex PCR, and TCRdb's table has in-frame clones only and misses some. The table has roughly 250,000 clones, 70% to 90% seen once. The sample was PBMCs or T cells enriched from blood (not recorded which). The clonotype was recovered from a woman in her twenties or thirties who had recovered from COVID-19.

The CDR3 reads CATSRFGGGGERNTGELFF. The CDR3 nucleotides are TGTGCCACCAGCAGATTCGGGGGAGGGGGAGAGCGTAACACCGGGGAGCTGTTTTTT. The chain has TRBV15 and TRBJ2-2, with D possibly matching TRBD2 (7 bases). Germline V gene lookup returns CDR1 LNHNV and CDR2 YYDKDF (reference sequence). Trimming left V 2 bases short and J 2 bases short, with 21 bases between. CDR3 length equals 19 residues.